This is a list of T cell receptor beta chains from one sample in a study of CD8 T cells in ankylosing spondylitis. TCRdb recomputed calls from the 5' RACE reads with MiXCR, one row per CDR3 protein. The table includes 800,000 to 900,000 distinct CDR3 sequences, approximately 10% detected once. Material for sequencing was blood, either unsorted or a sorted T cell fraction (not recorded which). Receptors were obtained from a male donor with ankylosing spondylitis. Each CDR3 is given with its conserved first and last residue. The D gene is left open where the match is weak. The size field is filled for only some rows; it gives once, few, many or a size class.

j_gene: TRBJ1-1
v_gene: TRBV7-2
d_gene: .
abundance: .
CDR3aa: CASSLLPGTQAFF
CDR3nt: TGTGCCAGCAGCCTACTCCCGGGGACACAGGCTTTCTTT

j_gene: TRBJ1-5
v_gene: TRBV6-1
d_gene: TRBD1
abundance: few
CDR3aa: CASSPGQDDQPQHF
CDR3nt: TGTGCCAGCAGCCCCGGACAGGACGATCAGCCCCAGCATTTT

j_gene: TRBJ2-2
v_gene: TRBV5-4
d_gene: TRBD2
abundance: few
CDR3aa: CASSQSSGANTGELFF
CDR3nt: TGTGCCAGCAGCCAATCTAGCGGGGCGAACACCGGGGAGCTGTTTTTT

j_gene: TRBJ2-3
v_gene: TRBV15
d_gene: .
abundance: few
CDR3aa: CATKPWRSSTDTQYF
CDR3nt: TGTGCCACAAAGCCCTGGAGGTCTAGCACAGATACGCAGTATTTT

j_gene: TRBJ2-7
v_gene: TRBV6-2/TRBV6-3
d_gene: .
abundance: .
CDR3aa: CASSSIGLAGQYF
CDR3nt: TGTGCCAGCAGTTCCATTGGACTGGCGGGGCAGTACTTC

j_gene: TRBJ2-2
v_gene: TRBV20-1
d_gene: .
abundance: many
CDR3aa: CSAKGLLDAGELFF
CDR3nt: TGCAGTGCAAAGGGACTCCTCGACGCCGGGGAGCTGTTTTTT

j_gene: TRBJ1-5
v_gene: TRBV20-1
d_gene: .
abundance: .
CDR3aa: CSATQQLDQPQHF
CDR3nt: TGCAGTGCTACCCAGCAATTGGATCAGCCCCAGCATTTT

j_gene: TRBJ2-1
v_gene: TRBV28
d_gene: .
abundance: few
CDR3aa: CASSFAWDRVAGGRHNEQFF
CDR3nt: TGTGCCAGCAGTTTCGCTTGGGACAGGGTGGCGGGAGGACGCCACAATGAGCAGTTCTTC

j_gene: TRBJ2-7
v_gene: TRBV6-5
d_gene: .
abundance: many
CDR3aa: CASSSVYEQYF
CDR3nt: TGTGCCAGCAGTTCGGTCTACGAGCAGTACTTC

j_gene: TRBJ2-1
v_gene: TRBV10-3
d_gene: .
abundance: .
CDR3aa: CACRDIEVREQFF
CDR3nt: TGTGCCTGTCGGGACATCGAGGTGCGTGAGCAGTTCTTC

j_gene: TRBJ2-3
v_gene: TRBV24-1
d_gene: .
abundance: few
CDR3aa: CATSSLQGASDTQYF
CDR3nt: TGTGCCACCAGTTCCCTACAGGGTGCTTCGGATACGCAGTATTTT

j_gene: TRBJ2-7
v_gene: TRBV4-2
d_gene: .
abundance: many
CDR3aa: CASSQGDRSYEQYF
CDR3nt: TGTGCCAGCAGCCAAGGTGACAGGTCCTACGAGCAGTACTTC

j_gene: TRBJ2-1
v_gene: TRBV5-1
d_gene: TRBD2
abundance: few
CDR3aa: CASSLATGGGRAYNEQFF
CDR3nt: TGCGCCAGCAGCTTGGCCACGGGTGGCGGGAGAGCCTACAATGAGCAGTTCTTC

j_gene: TRBJ2-5
v_gene: TRBV20-1
d_gene: TRBD2
abundance: few
CDR3aa: CSAPLAGDETQYF
CDR3nt: TGCAGTGCACCCCTAGCGGGAGATGAGACCCAGTACTTC

j_gene: TRBJ1-5
v_gene: TRBV12-3/TRBV12-4
d_gene: .
abundance: many
CDR3aa: CASSFPGNQPQHF
CDR3nt: TGTGCCAGCAGTTTTCCCGGGAATCAGCCCCAGCATTTT

j_gene: TRBJ2-7
v_gene: TRBV27
d_gene: .
abundance: many
CDR3aa: CASSPGQSSYEQYF
CDR3nt: TGTGCCAGCAGCCCCGGACAGAGTTCCTACGAGCAGTACTTC

j_gene: TRBJ2-3
v_gene: TRBV20-1
d_gene: .
abundance: .
CDR3aa: CSARPVNRDTQYF
CDR3nt: TGCAGTGCTAGACCCGTGAACAGGGACACGCAGTATTTT

j_gene: TRBJ2-1
v_gene: TRBV3-1
d_gene: TRBD1
abundance: .
CDR3aa: CASSRKRGQGSYNEQFF
CDR3nt: TGTGCCAGCAGCCGGAAAAGGGGACAGGGCTCCTACAATGAGCAGTTCTTC

j_gene: TRBJ2-5
v_gene: TRBV20-1
d_gene: .
abundance: .
CDR3aa: CSAKHQETQYF
CDR3nt: TGCAGTGCCAAACACCAAGAGACCCAGTACTTC

j_gene: TRBJ2-2
v_gene: TRBV6-5
d_gene: TRBD1
abundance: few
CDR3aa: CASSYSWTGGTAGELFF
CDR3nt: TGTGCCAGCAGTTACTCCTGGACAGGGGGTACAGCCGGGGAGCTGTTTTTT

j_gene: TRBJ1-5
v_gene: TRBV20-1
d_gene: .
abundance: many
CDR3aa: CSAEIRNQPQHF
CDR3nt: TGCAGTGCCGAGATACGGAATCAGCCCCAGCATTTT

j_gene: TRBJ1-1
v_gene: TRBV2
d_gene: .
abundance: few
CDR3aa: CASSAQGDTEAFF
CDR3nt: TGTGCCAGCAGTGCACAGGGAGACACTGAAGCTTTCTTT

j_gene: TRBJ1-5
v_gene: TRBV20-1
d_gene: .
abundance: few
CDR3aa: CSAQRGGFNQPQHF
CDR3nt: TGCAGTGCCCAGAGAGGGGGTTTCAATCAGCCCCAGCATTTT

j_gene: TRBJ1-1
v_gene: TRBV5-1
d_gene: .
abundance: .
CDR3aa: CASRARGANTEAFF
CDR3nt: TGCGCCAGCAGAGCACGGGGGGCGAACACTGAAGCTTTCTTT

j_gene: TRBJ2-3
v_gene: TRBV10-3
d_gene: .
abundance: many
CDR3aa: CAISERADTQYF
CDR3nt: TGTGCCATCAGTGAGAGGGCAGATACGCAGTATTTT

j_gene: TRBJ1-5
v_gene: TRBV30
d_gene: .
abundance: .
CDR3aa: CAWSVRDGQPQHF
CDR3nt: TGTGCCTGGAGTGTACGGGACGGTCAGCCCCAGCATTTT

j_gene: TRBJ2-5
v_gene: TRBV9
d_gene: TRBD1
abundance: .
CDR3aa: CASSVARGRRETQYF
CDR3nt: TGTGCCAGCAGCGTAGCCAGGGGGCGCCGAGAGACCCAGTACTTC

j_gene: TRBJ1-5
v_gene: TRBV7-9
d_gene: .
abundance: .
CDR3aa: CASSRGAPGNQPQHF
CDR3nt: TGTGCCAGCAGCCGAGGGGCGCCGGGAAACCAGCCCCAGCATTTT

j_gene: TRBJ1-2
v_gene: TRBV12-3/TRBV12-4
d_gene: .
abundance: .
CDR3aa: CASRPVGGNYGYTF
CDR3nt: TGTGCCAGCCGCCCCGTCGGGGGGAACTATGGCTACACCTTC

j_gene: TRBJ2-1
v_gene: TRBV11-2
d_gene: .
abundance: .
CDR3aa: CASSLWPPPGVSEQFF
CDR3nt: TGTGCCAGCAGCTTATGGCCCCCACCGGGGGTCAGTGAGCAGTTCTTC

j_gene: TRBJ2-5
v_gene: TRBV5-1
d_gene: TRBD1
abundance: .
CDR3aa: CASRLGDRGLEETQYF
CDR3nt: TGCGCCAGCAGACTTGGGGACAGGGGGCTTGAGGAGACCCAGTACTTC

j_gene: TRBJ1-4
v_gene: TRBV20-1
d_gene: .
abundance: .
CDR3aa: CSARVTAEGEKLFF
CDR3nt: TGCAGTGCTAGGGTGACAGCGGAAGGGGAAAAACTGTTTTTT

j_gene: TRBJ2-1
v_gene: TRBV9
d_gene: .
abundance: .
CDR3aa: CASALGGEQFF
CDR3nt: TGTGCCAGCGCCCTAGGAGGTGAGCAGTTCTTC

j_gene: TRBJ2-1
v_gene: TRBV7-2
d_gene: .
abundance: .
CDR3aa: CASSFRGGGNEQFF
CDR3nt: TGTGCCAGCAGCTTTCGGGGAGGGGGGAATGAGCAGTTCTTC

j_gene: TRBJ1-1
v_gene: TRBV4-2
d_gene: .
abundance: few
CDR3aa: CASSQGTLATEAFF
CDR3nt: TGTGCCAGCAGCCAAGGAACCCTAGCAACTGAAGCTTTCTTT

j_gene: TRBJ2-1
v_gene: TRBV7-2
d_gene: TRBD2
abundance: .
CDR3aa: CASRKAGGTYNEQFF
CDR3nt: TGTGCCAGCAGGAAAGCGGGAGGGACCTACAATGAGCAGTTCTTC

j_gene: TRBJ1-1
v_gene: TRBV7-9
d_gene: TRBD1
abundance: .
CDR3aa: CASSPDRDLNTEAFF
CDR3nt: TGTGCCAGCAGCCCAGACAGGGACCTCAACACTGAAGCTTTCTTT

j_gene: TRBJ2-2
v_gene: TRBV20-1
d_gene: TRBD2
abundance: .
CDR3aa: CSASGLAGGGTGELFF
CDR3nt: TGCAGTGCTAGCGGACTAGCGGGAGGGGGTACCGGGGAGCTGTTTTTT

j_gene: TRBJ2-3
v_gene: TRBV9
d_gene: TRBD2
abundance: .
CDR3aa: CASSVLAGGPRDTQYF
CDR3nt: TGTGCCAGCAGCGTGCTAGCGGGGGGGCCGAGAGATACGCAGTATTTT

j_gene: TRBJ2-5
v_gene: TRBV3-1
d_gene: .
abundance: .
CDR3aa: CASSQNRAETQYF
CDR3nt: TGTGCCAGCAGCCAAAACAGGGCGGAGACCCAGTACTTC

j_gene: TRBJ2-7
v_gene: TRBV3-1
d_gene: TRBD2
abundance: .
CDR3aa: CASSKGLAPTYEQYF
CDR3nt: TGTGCCAGCAGCAAGGGACTAGCGCCCACCTACGAGCAGTACTTC

j_gene: TRBJ2-7
v_gene: TRBV5-1
d_gene: .
abundance: .
CDR3aa: CASSSSAYEQYF
CDR3nt: TGCGCCAGCAGCTCCTCAGCCTACGAGCAGTACTTC

j_gene: TRBJ2-7
v_gene: TRBV11-2
d_gene: .
abundance: .
CDR3aa: CASSFVTNTYEQYF
CDR3nt: TGTGCCAGCAGCTTTGTCACCAATACCTACGAGCAGTACTTC